The 15 T cell receptor beta chains listed next were all sequenced from one sample in a study of blood T cell repertoires in COVID-19 (dated by TCRdb to between 2020 and 2021). The library was prepared using the immunoSEQ multiplex PCR assay. Sourced from immuneACCESS, this table was stored by TCRdb with only in-frame sequences that have V and J called. A share of the clones is absent; for the studies checked, an unresolved V gene accounts for under half, and the remainder has no known explanation. For this sample the table gives some 250,000 clones, of which around 85% were detected only once. The biggest ten clones account for roughly 3% of the sample. The sequencing sample was made of peripheral blood. These receptors were obtained from a woman in her 30s who had recovered from COVID-19.

This chain links TRBV4-1 with TRBJ2-7; 10 bases map to TRBD2. Germline lookup yields CDR1 MGHRA and CDR2 YSYEKL. V lost 4 bases, J lost 2 bases, and 11 bases stayed unmatched. This CDR3 spans 17 amino acids. CDR3 in amino acids: CASSLEPPSGGPYEQYF. In DNA, the CDR3 is TGCGCCAGCAGCCTCGAACCCCCTAGCGGGGGACCCTACGAGCAGTACTTC.

The V and J genes are TRBV12-5 and TRBJ2-5; 7 bases fit TRBD2. The V segment lost 6 bases and the J segment 4 bases; nucleotides outside the gene matches: 8. The CDR3 is made up of 14 amino acids. CDR1 is LGHNT and CDR2 is FRNRAP in the germline V gene. The CDR3 nucleotides read TGTGCTAGTGGCCGATCAGGGAGGGGAGAGACCCAGTACTTC. Amino acid sequence: CASGRSGRGETQYF.

The V and J genes are TRBV30 and TRBJ1-2; D not certain. V lost 5 bases, J lost 3 bases, and 19 bases lay in between. The CDR3 has 15 amino acids. The germline gives CDR1 GTSNPN, CDR2 SVGIG (reference sequence). This CDR3 is CAWAPLRGIDYGYTF. The CDR3 bases are TGTGCCTGGGCGCCCTTGAGAGGGATCGACTATGGCTACACCTTC.

The rearrangement joins TRBV4-3 to TRBJ1-3, with D perhaps matching TRBD1 (5 bases). Germline V gene data show CDR1 as LGHNA and CDR2 as YSLEER. V shed 2 bases and J shed 7 bases, with 18 bases lying between them. The length of the CDR3 is 16 residues. The CDR3 sequence: CASSQLTDSLLNTIYF. CDR3 nucleotides: TGCGCCAGCAGCCAACTGACAGATTCGCTTCTCAACACCATATATTTT.

The chain combines TRBV6-5 with TRBJ2-5; a weak D match, TRBD1 (5 bases). V lost 4 bases to trimming and J lost 2 bases, with 14 bases between them. This CDR3 has 15 amino acids. CDR1 is MNHEY and CDR2 is SVGAGI in the germline V gene. For the CDR3, the DNA is TGTGCCAGCAGTTTTTCCCAGGGCACACAAGAGACCCAGTACTTC. It encodes CASSFSQGTQETQYF.

The chain recombines TRBV5-4 with TRBJ1-4; the match to TRBD1 covers 9 bases. Germline V gene data show CDR1 as SGHNT and CDR2 as YYREEE (reference sequence). V lost 4 bases and J lost 7; bases outside the gene matches: 2. This CDR3 contains 13 residues. DNA for the CDR3: TGTGCCAGCAGCCCGGACAGGGGTGAAAAACTGTTTTTT. This codes for CASSPDRGEKLFF. The entire variable domain, with the rest obtained from reference TRBV5-4 and TRBJ1-4, is as follows: ETGVTQSPTHLIKTRGQQVTLRCSSQSGHNTVSWYQQALGQGPQFIFQYYREEENGRGNFPPRFSGLQFPNYSSELNVNALELDDSALYLCASSPDRGEKLFFGSGTQLSVL.

The chain joins TRBV14 to TRBJ2-2, with a tentative D call TRBD1 (7 bases). This CDR3 has 19 residues. Trimming shortened V by 4 bases and J by 0 bases, and 21 bases separated the two germline ends. Germline-derived CDR1 and CDR2 are SGHDN and FVKESK. Written as DNA, the CDR3 is TGTGCCAGCAGCCCCTGGCGGGACAGTAATTCCGCGAACACCGGGGAGCTGTTTTTT. It encodes CASSPWRDSNSANTGELFF.

This clone occurred a few times. The chain has TRBV7-9 and TRBJ2-1, with TRBD2 matching over 9 bases. Germline CDR1 reads SEHNR; CDR2 reads FQNEAQ (reference sequence). The CDR3 is made up of 16 amino acids. J was trimmed by 5 bases and V by 6 bases; bases with no gene match: 11. In DNA form, the CDR3 reads TGTGCCAGCAGTCTGAGTCTAGCGGGGAGTCACAATGAGCAGTTCTTC. Protein product: CASSLSLAGSHNEQFF.

V usage is TRBV7-9 and J usage is TRBJ1-1; D remains unclear. Trimming removed 5 bases from V and 4 bases from J, with 14 bases in between. The CDR3 extends over 14 amino acids. From germline, CDR1 is SEHNR and CDR2 FQNEAQ (reference sequence). The CDR3 is CASSEGGVSTEAFF. The CDR3 nucleotides read TGTGCCAGCAGCGAGGGTGGGGTAAGCACTGAAGCTTTCTTT.

J is TRBJ2-3 and V is TRBV5-1; D unresolved. CDR1 SGHRS and CDR2 YFSETQ come from the germline V gene. V lost 5 bases to trimming and J lost 2 bases, with 12 bases between them. The CDR3 covers 14 residues. CDR3 sequence: CASRSAVPTDTQYF. The CDR3 region has the DNA TGCGCCAGCAGATCGGCGGTGCCCACAGATACGCAGTATTTT.

The chain employs TRBV6-2 or TRBV6-3 and TRBJ2-7, with 12 bases matching TRBD1. The germline V gene has CDR1 MNHEY and CDR2 SVGEGT. The V segment lost 4 bases and the J segment 4 bases; nucleotides outside the gene matches: 5. This CDR3 comprises 15 residues. The CDR3: CASSSRDRGLYEQYF. The CDR3 nucleotides read TGTGCCAGCAGTTCCCGGGACAGGGGGCTGTACGAGCAGTACTTC.

J is TRBJ1-2 and V is TRBV27, with a tentative D call TRBD1 (5 bases). CDR1 MNHEY and CDR2 SMNVEV come from the germline V gene (reference sequence). This CDR3 is built from 14 residues. V was trimmed by 5 bases and J by 4 bases, leaving 14 bases between them. Written as DNA, the CDR3 is TGTGCCAGCAGTCCCGGACATCCGGGCTATGGCTACACCTTC. Translating gives CASSPGHPGYGYTF.

The CDR3 DNA is TGTGCCAGCAGCTCGTTGGGACTGATGAACACTGAAGCTTTCTTT. Translating gives CASSSLGLMNTEAFF. V is TRBV5-8 and J is TRBJ1-1; D is perhaps TRBD1 (5 bases). Trimming pared 3 bases from V and 0 bases from J, leaving 12 bases between. CDR1 and CDR2 from the germline V gene are SGHTS and YDEGEE. This CDR3 region has 15 residues.

This chain connects TRBV19 to TRBJ1-2, with D maybe TRBD1 (5 bases). In germline, CDR1 is LNHDA, CDR2 SQIVND (reference sequence). This CDR3 is built from 17 residues. The ends were cut back, 6 bases at V and 4 bases at J, with 24 bases in the middle. CDR3 sequence reads: CASSSLVMGRAPYGYTF. In DNA form, the CDR3 reads TGTGCCAGTAGCTCCCTGGTAATGGGCAGGGCCCCCTATGGCTACACCTTC.

The V call is TRBV6-5, the J call TRBJ1-5; D remains unclear. This CDR3 is built from 14 residues. CDR1 is MNHEY, CDR2 SVGAGI, per germline. V shed 10 bases and J shed 0 bases, with 13 bases lying between them. The CDR3 DNA sequence: TGTGCCACCTCGACATTTTCTAGCAATCAGCCCCAGCATTTT. It is translated as CATSTFSSNQPQHF.